The entry below describes one T cell receptor (beta chain). Its antigen is still unknown. Trimming removed 5 bases at V and 5 bases at J, with 12 bases between. The germline CDR1 and CDR2 sequences are SGHAT and FQNNGV. This CDR3 is 13 amino acids long. The entry originates in a study of T cells in Graves' hyperthyroidism and ophthalmopathy. Study-level information: It was at initial diagnosis, before any treatment, that peripheral blood was collected. Study-wide points: The majority of expanded thyroid clonotypes above 0.001 also appeared in blood.

TCR beta CDR3 region amplification was performed from RNA transcripts. RT-PCR in the first round (using the HTBI primer set) targeted the TCR CDR3. Using its own MiXCR run on the multiplex PCR reads, TCRdb lists one record per CDR3 protein. The sample consists of more than 350,000 distinct CDR3 sequences, about 18% of them appearing once. The gene calls are TRBV11-2 and TRBJ1-2; D uncertain. Sequenced input: blood. The source of this sequence is a woman in her 30s with Graves' hyperthyroidism that later progressed to Graves' ophthalmopathy. DNA of the CDR3: TGTGCCAGCAGCACCGACCGTCAATATGGCTACACCTTC. Its protein is CASSTDRQYGYTF.